This paragraph reports one TCR beta chain. The CDR3 has 14 amino acids. Germline V gives CDR1 SEHNR, CDR2 FQNEAQ (reference sequence). V shed 6 bases and J shed 2 bases, with 10 bases lying between them. The data were obtained in a study of blood T cell repertoires in COVID-19. Background on the study: PBMCs, B-cell-depleted T cells, or T cells were the source of the cDNA or gDNA that made up the material.

The table came from immunoSEQ multiplex PCR; TCRdb's copy has only in-frame clones and leaves some out. The data hold 250,000 to 350,000 clones, with about 87% observed a single time. The chain joins TRBV7-9 to TRBJ2-2; tentatively, D is TRBD1 (6 bases). Sequences were obtained from peripheral blood. The clonotype originates from a woman aged 25 to 39 who had recovered from COVID-19. The CDR3 coding sequence is TGTGCCAGCAGTTTGACAGGAAACACCGGGGAGCTGTTTTTT. Translated, it gives CASSLTGNTGELFF.